The 14 T cell receptor beta chains given below trace back to one sample, sequenced in a study of long-term antiretroviral therapy in people with HIV. The assay, immunoSEQ v3.0, was run at survey level. Profiled with immunoSEQ multiplex PCR; TCRdb holds only in-frame clones, not every one. The sample consists of about 31,000 clones, 80% to 90% of them appearing once. Sequencing was performed on unsorted PBMCs, taken 0.8 years before starting antiretroviral therapy. The receptor set was obtained from a man younger than 35 with HIV.

This clone was recorded once. The junction departs from germline at one end; a sequencing error may be responsible. The chain joins TRBV7-7 to TRBJ2-1; D gene ambiguous. The CDR3 sequence is 13 residues long. The germline CDR1 and CDR2 sequences are SSHAT and FNYEAQ (reference sequence). Here the CDR3 reads CASSLGRLNEQFF. DNA for the CDR3: TGTGCTAGCAGCTTGGGCCGGCTGAATGAGCAGTTCTTC.

This rearrangement joins TRBV7-2 to TRBJ1-3; D is undetermined. Trimming took 1 base from V and 0 from J, leaving 7 bases between them. The CDR3 runs to 15 residues. Germline values: CDR1 SGHTA, CDR2 FQGNSA. The CDR3 DNA is TGTGCCAGCAGCTTAGTTGGCAGCTCTGGAAACACCATATATTTT. Its translation is CASSLVGSSGNTIYF.

The V and J genes are TRBV9 and TRBJ1-5; no clear D gene. Germline loops: CDR1 SGDLS, CDR2 YYNGEE. Trimming cost V 4 bases and J 6 bases, with 11 bases left between them. This CDR3 comprises 13 residues. CDR3 residues: CASSLNMGQPQHF. In DNA form, the CDR3 reads TGTGCCAGCAGCCTCAACATGGGTCAGCCCCAGCATTTT.

The chain uses TRBV18 and TRBJ2-5; 7 positions agree with TRBD2. CDR1 is KGHSH and CDR2 is LQKENI in the germline V gene. The length of the CDR3 is 14 residues. V gave up 3 bases and J gave up 5 bases; unmatched junction bases: 6. CDR3 DNA: TGTGCCAGCTCACCTAGTGGGCGGGAGGAGACCCAGTACTTC. This encodes CASSPSGREETQYF.

The V call is TRBV27, the J call TRBJ1-1, with a weak D call TRBD1 (5 bases). CDR3 size: 15 residues. The V end lost 2 bases, the J end lost 5 bases, and 15 bases lay between the germline ends. Germline CDR1 is MNHEY and CDR2 is SMNVEV (reference sequence). The CDR3 spells CASSLGTFPGTEAFF. CDR3 bases: TGTGCCAGCAGTTTAGGAACGTTTCCAGGGACTGAAGCTTTCTTT.

V gene TRBV7-9 combines with J gene TRBJ1-2; D remains ambiguous. The CDR3 loop spans 14 amino acids. V dropped 1 base and J dropped 1 base, with 7 bases sitting between them. Per germline, CDR1 SEHNR and CDR2 FQNEAQ (reference sequence). The chain's CDR3 is CASSLVGRNYGYTF. The CDR3 bases are TGTGCCAGCAGCTTAGTGGGCCGTAACTATGGCTACACCTTC. Looking up the rest from reference TRBV7-9 and TRBJ1-2 gives the full variable domain: DTGVSQNPRHKITKRGQNVTFRCDPISEHNRLYWYRQTLGQGPEFLTYFQNEAQLEKSRLLSDRFSAERPKGSFSTLEIQRTEQGDSAMYLCASSLVGRNYGYTFGSGTRLTVV.

This clone occurred once. This chain connects TRBV9 to TRBJ2-1; D possibly corresponds to TRBD2 (6 bases). V was clipped by 2 bases and J by 1 base, with 16 bases between them. Germline CDR1 SGDLS, CDR2 YYNGEE. The CDR3 is 17 residues long. The CDR3 nucleotides read TGTGCCAGCAGCGTGGGGATTGCCGGGAGTTCCTACAATGAGCAGTTCTTC. Translation: CASSVGIAGSSYNEQFF.

This rearrangement joins TRBV19 to TRBJ1-3; D is uncertain. Trimming took off 4 bases at V and 6 bases at J, with 16 bases between the two ends. The CDR3 covers 15 residues. Germline CDR1 and CDR2: LNHDA and SQIVND (reference sequence). In DNA form, the CDR3 reads TGTGCCAGTAGTACCCCTGAGGGTACGGAAAACACCATATATTTT. Translated, it gives CASSTPEGTENTIYF.

V usage is TRBV6-5 and J usage is TRBJ1-1; the D gene is possibly TRBD1 (5 bases). V was shortened by 2 bases and J by 7 bases, with 11 bases between the two germline ends. The CDR3 length is 13 residues. The germline CDR1 and CDR2 sequences are MNHEY and SVGAGI. CDR3 amino acids: CASSYGRESEAFF. CDR3 nucleotides: TGTGCCAGCAGTTACGGCAGGGAAAGTGAAGCTTTCTTT.

The chain recombines TRBV10-3 with TRBJ2-5; weak D call: TRBD1 (6 bases). The CDR3 is made up of 13 amino acids. With 1 base removed from V and 3 bases from J, the gap between germline ends came to 6 bases. The germline gives CDR1 ENHRY, CDR2 SYGVKD. The CDR3 coding sequence is TGTGCCATCAGTGAGTACAGGGAAGAGACCCAGTACTTC. Amino acid sequence: CAISEYREETQYF.

In its sample, this clone ranks as medium-sized. The rearrangement links TRBV7-9 to TRBJ2-5; the D gene is possibly TRBD1 (6 bases). CDR3 length equals 15 residues. Germline V gene sequence: CDR1 SEHNR, CDR2 FQNEAQ (reference sequence). Trimming stripped 5 bases from V and 2 bases from J, with 15 bases between. The CDR3 here is CASSLAWGRQETQYF. CDR3 DNA sequence: TGTGCCAGCAGCCTCGCTTGGGGGCGGCAAGAGACCCAGTACTTC.

The chain recombines TRBV19 with TRBJ2-7, with D possibly TRBD1 on 5 matching bases. V lost 5 bases and J 0 bases, leaving 11 bases between the germline ends. CDR1 is LNHDA and CDR2 is SQIVND in the germline V gene (reference sequence). The CDR3 extends over 14 amino acids. The CDR3 sequence is CASSPRQSSYEQYF. The CDR3, as DNA: TGTGCCAGTAGTCCCCGACAGTCCTCCTACGAGCAGTACTTC.

This clone showed up just a few times. CDR3 in DNA: TGCGCCAGCAGCACCGGGGGGGGGAACACTGAAGCTTTCTTT. Encoded protein: CASSTGGGNTEAFF. The V and J genes are TRBV5-1 and TRBJ1-1; D is perhaps TRBD1 (5 bases). The V end was cut by 4 bases, the J end by 1 base, with 11 bases between. Germline values: CDR1 SGHRS, CDR2 YFSETQ. The length of the CDR3 is 14 residues.

The chain uses TRBV27 and TRBJ1-6, with 7 bases identical to TRBD1. The CDR3 is 13 residues long. The germline V gene encodes CDR1 MNHEY and CDR2 SMNVEV (reference sequence). The trim removed 5 bases at V and 8 bases at J, leaving 3 bases unmatched. The DNA of the CDR3 is TGTGCCAGCAGTCTACAGGGGTATTCACCCCTCCACTTT. Translation: CASSLQGYSPLHF.